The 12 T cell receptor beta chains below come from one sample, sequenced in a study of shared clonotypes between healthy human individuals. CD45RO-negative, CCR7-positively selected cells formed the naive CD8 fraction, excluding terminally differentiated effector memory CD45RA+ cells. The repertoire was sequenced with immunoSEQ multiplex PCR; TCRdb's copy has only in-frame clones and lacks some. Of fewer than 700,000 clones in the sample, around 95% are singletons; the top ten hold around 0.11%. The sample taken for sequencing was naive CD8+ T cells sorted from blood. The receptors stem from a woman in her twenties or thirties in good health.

This CDR3 is CASMGLASRGTQYF. The CDR3 bases are TGCGCCAGCATGGGACTAGCGTCGAGGGGGACGCAGTATTTT. The chain has TRBV10-1 and TRBJ2-3; TRBD2 matches 10 bases. Trimming cost V 7 bases and J 9 bases; bases outside gene matches: 10. Germline CDR1 is WNHNN and CDR2 is SYGVQD (reference sequence). The CDR3 has 14 amino acids.

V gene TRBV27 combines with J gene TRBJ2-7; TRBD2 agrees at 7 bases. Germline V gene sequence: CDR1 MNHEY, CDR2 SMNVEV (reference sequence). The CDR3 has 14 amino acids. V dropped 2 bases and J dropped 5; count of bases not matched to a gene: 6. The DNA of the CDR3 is TGTGCCAGCAGTTTAGGAGGGAGGGCCCACGAGCAGTACTTC. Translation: CASSLGGRAHEQYF.

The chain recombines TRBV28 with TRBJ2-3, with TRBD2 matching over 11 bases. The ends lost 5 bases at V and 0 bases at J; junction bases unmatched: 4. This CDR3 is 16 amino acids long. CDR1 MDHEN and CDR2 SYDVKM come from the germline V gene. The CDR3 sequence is CASSPGLAESTDTQYF. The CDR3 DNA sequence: TGTGCCAGCAGTCCGGGACTAGCGGAAAGCACAGATACGCAGTATTTT.

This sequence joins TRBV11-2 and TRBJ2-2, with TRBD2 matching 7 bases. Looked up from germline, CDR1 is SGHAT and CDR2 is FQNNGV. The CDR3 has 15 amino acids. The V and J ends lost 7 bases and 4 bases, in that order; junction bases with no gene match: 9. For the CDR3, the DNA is TGTGCCAGCACCGCCCCAGGGAGGGGCACCGGGGAGCTGTTTTTT. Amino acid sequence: CASTAPGRGTGELFF.

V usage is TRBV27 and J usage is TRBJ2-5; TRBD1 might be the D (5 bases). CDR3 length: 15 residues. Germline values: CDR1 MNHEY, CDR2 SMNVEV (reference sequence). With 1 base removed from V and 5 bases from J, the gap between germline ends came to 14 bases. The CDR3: CASSLFIGALETQYF. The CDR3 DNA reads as TGTGCCAGCAGTTTATTTATTGGGGCGTTGGAGACCCAGTACTTC.

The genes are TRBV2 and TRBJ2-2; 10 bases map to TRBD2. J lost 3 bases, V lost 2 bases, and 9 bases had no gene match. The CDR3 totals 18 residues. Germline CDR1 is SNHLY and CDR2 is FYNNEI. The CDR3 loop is CASSENLAGASHTGELFF. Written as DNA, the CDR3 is TGTGCCAGCAGTGAAAACCTAGCGGGAGCCTCTCACACCGGGGAGCTGTTTTTT.

The CDR3 protein is CASSLVTGELFF. The CDR3 region has the DNA TGTGCCAGCAGCTTAGTCACCGGGGAGCTGTTTTTT. The chain combines TRBV13 with TRBJ2-2; no firm D call. V dropped 1 base and J dropped 4 bases, with 1 base sitting between them. The CDR3 is made up of 12 amino acids. Germline CDR1 reads PRHDT; CDR2 reads FYEKMQ (reference sequence).

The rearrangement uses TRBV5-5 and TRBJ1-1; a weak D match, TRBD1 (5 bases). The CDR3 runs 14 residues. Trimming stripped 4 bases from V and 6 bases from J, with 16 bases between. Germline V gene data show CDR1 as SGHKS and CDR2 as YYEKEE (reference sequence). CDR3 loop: CASSLTGPRPEAFF. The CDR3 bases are TGTGCCAGCAGCCTTACAGGTCCCCGACCTGAAGCTTTCTTT. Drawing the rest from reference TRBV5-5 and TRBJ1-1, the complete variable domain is DAGVTQSPTHLIKTRGQQVTLRCSPISGHKSVSWYQQVLGQGPQFIFQYYEKEERGRGNFPDRFSARQFPNYSSELNVNALLLGDSALYLCASSLTGPRPEAFFGQGTRLTVV.

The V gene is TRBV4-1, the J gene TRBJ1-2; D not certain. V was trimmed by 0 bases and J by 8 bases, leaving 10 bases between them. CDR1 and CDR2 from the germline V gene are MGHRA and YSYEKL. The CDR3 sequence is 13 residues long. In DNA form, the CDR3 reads TGCGCCAGCAGCCAAGATTGGGAAGAAGGCTACACCTTC. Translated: CASSQDWEEGYTF.

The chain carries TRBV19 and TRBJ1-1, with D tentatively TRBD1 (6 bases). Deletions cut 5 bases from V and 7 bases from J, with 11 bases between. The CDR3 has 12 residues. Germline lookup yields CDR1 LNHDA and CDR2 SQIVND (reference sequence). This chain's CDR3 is CASSPGQFEAFF. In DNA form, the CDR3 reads TGTGCCAGTAGTCCCGGACAGTTTGAAGCTTTCTTT.

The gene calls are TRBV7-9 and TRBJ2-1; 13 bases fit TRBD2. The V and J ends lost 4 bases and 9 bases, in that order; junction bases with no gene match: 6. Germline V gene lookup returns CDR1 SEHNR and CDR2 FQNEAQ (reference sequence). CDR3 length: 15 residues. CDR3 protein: CASSWGLAGIAEQFF. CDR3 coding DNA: TGTGCCAGCAGCTGGGGACTAGCGGGAATAGCTGAGCAGTTCTTC.

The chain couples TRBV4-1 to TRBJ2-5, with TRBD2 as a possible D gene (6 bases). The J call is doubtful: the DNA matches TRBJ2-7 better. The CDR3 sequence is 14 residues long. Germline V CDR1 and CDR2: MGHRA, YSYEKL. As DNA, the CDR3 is TGCGCCAGTAAATACGGGACTGCGATGGGCGAGCAGTACTTC. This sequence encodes CASKYGTAMGEQYF.